The 29 T cell receptor beta chains below all came from one sample that was sequenced in a study of T cell repertoires in cytomegalovirus infection. A single record per CDR3 protein comes from TCRdb applying MiXCR to the reads. The table has 560,000 or so distinct CDR3 sequences, approximately 17% seen once; the top ten hold roughly a quarter. The sequenced material came from CD8+ T cells from PBMCs. These TCRs come from a human donor in good health (CMV status not recorded). Some clones in this sample may be carry-over from other donors' samples.

Ten or more counts support this clonotype. The genes are TRBV7-9 and TRBJ2-7; 7 bases map to TRBD1. V was clipped by 7 bases and J by 0 bases; unmatched bases: 12. The CDR3 totals 16 residues. CDR1 and CDR2 (germline): SEHNR, FQNEAQ (reference sequence). This CDR3 reads CASIQDRANHSYEQYF. The DNA for the CDR3 is TGTGCCAGCATCCAAGACAGGGCCAACCACTCCTACGAGCAGTACTTC.

The chain employs TRBV2 and TRBJ1-2; a weak D match, TRBD1 (6 bases). Trimming removed 8 bases at V and 2 bases at J, with 9 bases between. This CDR3 contains 12 residues. Germline V lookup: CDR1 SNHLY, CDR2 FYNNEI. CDR3 DNA: TGTGCCAGCTTCACAGGGAACTATGGCTACACCTTC. This encodes CASFTGNYGYTF. Using reference TRBV2 and TRBJ1-2 for the parts outside the CDR3, the full variable domain is EPEVTQTPSHQVTQMGQEVILRCVPISNHLYFYWYRQILGQKVEFLVSFYNNEISEKSEIFDDQFSVERPDGSNFTLKIRSTKLEDSAMYFCASFTGNYGYTFGSGTRLTVV.

Comments on this clonotype: A much more abundant neighbour one base away suggests this may be a read error. The chain joins TRBV5-6 to TRBJ1-5, with a possible D match to TRBD1 (5 bases). From germline, CDR1 is SGHDT and CDR2 YYEEEE. The CDR3 length is 18 residues. The CDR3 DNA sequence: TGTGCCAGCAGTTCCAACCTTTCAGGGCTTCTTAGCAATCAGCCCCAGCGTTTT. The encoded protein is CASSSNLSGLLSNQPQRF.

Many counts were recorded for this clonotype. The CDR3 DNA sequence: TGTGCCAGCAGCCAAGATCTGGGACTGTTAGAGACCCAGTACTTC. Translation: CASSQDLGLLETQYF. The rearrangement links TRBV4-2 to TRBJ2-5; perhaps TRBD2 as D (6 bases). The CDR3 has 15 amino acids. Between the trimmed V and J ends, which lost 0 bases and 4 bases, there was a span of 12 bases. In germline, CDR1 is LGHNA, CDR2 YNFKEQ.

Only a few counts were recorded for this clonotype. This chain uses TRBV10-3 with TRBJ2-1; no firm D call. Between the trimmed V and J ends, which lost 2 bases and 3 bases, there was a span of 5 bases. Germline V lookup: CDR1 ENHRY, CDR2 SYGVKD. The CDR3 length is 13 residues. Here the CDR3 reads CAISEVGYNEQFF. The CDR3 DNA follows: TGTGCCATCAGTGAGGTGGGCTACAATGAGCAGTTCTTC.

This clonotype showed up just a few times. The chain couples TRBV19 to TRBJ2-7, with TRBD1 as a possible D gene (5 bases). CDR1 and CDR2 (germline): LNHDA, SQIVND (reference sequence). V gave up 5 bases and J gave up 2 bases, with 13 bases separating them. The CDR3 consists of 14 residues. The CDR3 region is CASSLQEYPYEQYF. In DNA, the CDR3 is TGTGCCAGTAGTTTACAGGAATACCCCTACGAGCAGTACTTC.

This clonotype was recorded many times. V usage is TRBV11-1 and J usage is TRBJ2-2; D remains ambiguous. Trimming left V 3 bases short and J 6 bases short, with 5 bases between. The CDR3 covers 12 residues. Germline CDR1 reads SGHAT; CDR2 reads FQDESV (reference sequence). The CDR3 spells CASSFNPGELFF. CDR3 nucleotides: TGTGCCAGCAGCTTTAACCCCGGGGAGCTGTTTTTT. Full variable domain (rest looked up from reference TRBV11-1 and TRBJ2-2): EAEVAQSPRYKITEKSQAVAFWCDPISGHATLYWYRQILGQGPELLVQFQDESVVDDSQLPKDRFSAERLKGVDSTLKIQPAELGDSAMYLCASSFNPGELFFGEGSRLTVL.

This clonotype was seen a handful of times. The rearrangement uses TRBV6-5 and TRBJ2-7; D might be TRBD1 (6 bases). Germline V CDR1 and CDR2: MNHEY, SVGAGI. Trimming removed 2 bases at V and 2 bases at J, with 10 bases between. The CDR3 has 14 residues. CDR3 loop: CASSYEQGPYEQYF. DNA for the CDR3: TGTGCCAGCAGTTACGAACAGGGACCCTACGAGCAGTACTTC.

The sample holds many counts of this clonotype. CDR3 nucleotides: TGTGCCAGCAGGCTCGGAGGGCCCTACGAGCAGTACTTC. Protein product: CASRLGGPYEQYF. The chain joins TRBV7-8 to TRBJ2-7, with D maybe TRBD2 (6 bases). The V gene lost 6 bases and the J gene lost 2 bases, with 11 bases spanning the gap. Looked up from germline, CDR1 is SGHVS and CDR2 is FQNEAQ. The CDR3 loop spans 13 amino acids.

V and J are TRBV7-3 and TRBJ2-2; D not resolved. The germline CDR1 and CDR2 sequences are SGHTA and FQGTGA. The CDR3 has 17 residues. Trimming pared 5 bases from V and 1 base from J, leaving 17 bases between. CDR3 residues: CASSPSTGYENTGELFF. The CDR3 DNA reads TGTGCCAGCAGCCCCAGCACTGGATATGAGAACACCGGGGAGCTGTTTTTT.

In its sample, this clonotype was seen a few times. The chain uses TRBV18 and TRBJ1-2, with 10 nucleotides matching TRBD1. Unmatched junction bases numbered 14, after V lost 1 base and J lost 6 bases. There are 18 residues in the CDR3. The V gene's germline CDR1 is KGHSH and CDR2 LQKENI. The CDR3 here is CASSPRGTGDRIGNGYTF. In DNA, the CDR3 is TGTGCCAGCTCACCACGGGGGACAGGGGACCGGATAGGCAATGGCTACACCTTC.

The table lists this clonotype with a few counts. Written as DNA, the CDR3 is TGTGCCAAACCGGGACACCATTTTACCTACGAGCAGTACTTC. It specifies CAKPGHHFTYEQYF. The V gene is TRBV28, the J gene TRBJ2-7; D is possibly TRBD1 (6 bases). This CDR3 region has 14 residues. In germline, CDR1 is MDHEN, CDR2 SYDVKM. V was cut by 10 bases and J by 2 bases, with 18 bases left in between.

This clonotype was detected ten times or more. The rearrangement links TRBV7-2 to TRBJ2-7; TRBD1 matches at 7 bases. The V gene end was trimmed by 4 bases and the J gene end by 4 bases; junction bases not matched to a gene: 13. Per the germline V gene, CDR1 is SGHTA and CDR2 is FQGNSA. This CDR3 has 16 residues. The chain's CDR3 is CASSSSVGTVQYEQYF. In DNA form, the CDR3 reads TGTGCCAGCAGCTCCTCAGTGGGGACAGTCCAATACGAGCAGTACTTC.

This clonotype showed up many times. V and J are TRBV12-3 or TRBV12-4 and TRBJ2-5; the match to TRBD1 covers 11 bases. With V trimmed by 3 bases and J by 5 bases, 5 bases remained unmatched. The CDR3 extends over 15 amino acids. The CDR3: CASSLDRGLWETQYF. CDR3 sequence (DNA): TGTGCCAGCAGTTTGGACAGGGGGCTTTGGGAGACCCAGTACTTC.

This clonotype was found a few times. The chain uses TRBV6-5 and TRBJ1-1, with no clear D. Between the trimmed V and J ends, which lost 0 bases and 1 base, there was a span of 15 bases. This CDR3 spans 17 amino acids. Germline CDR1 and CDR2: MNHEY and SVGAGI. The CDR3 DNA follows: TGTGCCAGCAGTTACTCACTTTCGTGGCAGACGAACACTGAAGCTTTCTTT. Protein sequence: CASSYSLSWQTNTEAFF.

This clonotype has at least ten counts. This chain links TRBV7-9 with TRBJ2-7; unclear D gene. V shed 3 bases and J shed 2 bases, with 8 bases lying between them. This CDR3 region has 13 residues. CDR1 and CDR2 from the germline V gene are SEHNR and FQNEAQ (reference sequence). CDR3 DNA: TGTGCCAGCAGCTTCCCGGGTGCCTACGAGCAGTACTTC. It encodes CASSFPGAYEQYF.

Many counts were recorded for this clonotype. The chain joins TRBV7-8 to TRBJ1-5; 7 bases fit TRBD1. The CDR3 is 16 residues long. Germline values: CDR1 SGHVS, CDR2 FQNEAQ. Trimming removed 2 bases from V and 0 bases from J; junction bases left unmatched: 4. The CDR3 sequence: CASSLWGQNSNQPQHF. The CDR3 nucleotides are TGTGCCAGCAGCTTATGGGGACAGAATAGCAATCAGCCCCAGCATTTT.

This clonotype has more than one count but fewer than ten. The chain uses TRBV12-3 or TRBV12-4 and TRBJ1-3; D is undetermined. The ends were cut back, 5 bases at V and 0 bases at J, with 17 bases in the middle. The CDR3 covers 17 residues. This CDR3 reads CASSPTLDANSGNTIYF. CDR3 in DNA: TGTGCCAGCAGTCCTACACTGGACGCGAACTCTGGAAACACCATATATTTT.

The table lists this clonotype with a few counts. J is TRBJ2-5 and V is TRBV9; no clear D. Germline values: CDR1 SGDLS, CDR2 YYNGEE. V was pared by 6 bases and J by 2 bases, with 11 bases between. The CDR3 spans 13 residues. The CDR3: CASTTPPQETQYF. In DNA, the CDR3 is TGTGCCAGCACCACCCCCCCACAAGAGACCCAGTACTTC. The full variable domain, in which reference TRBV9 and TRBJ2-5 provide the parts outside the CDR3, is DSGVTQTPKHLITATGQRVTLRCSPRSGDLSVYWYQQSLDQGLQFLIQYYNGEERAKGNILERFSAQQFPDLHSELNLSSLELGDSALYFCASTTPPQETQYFGPGTRLLVL.

V and J are TRBV12-3 or TRBV12-4 and TRBJ2-7; 8 positions match TRBD2. J lost 3 bases, V lost 7 bases, and 8 bases had no gene match. This CDR3 is 14 amino acids long. The CDR3 nucleotides read TGTGCCAGCAATTCGGGGGGGTTAAACTACGAGCAGTACTTC. Its protein product is CASNSGGLNYEQYF.

This clonotype appeared many times. The rearrangement links TRBV7-9 to TRBJ1-1, with a tentative D call TRBD1 (6 bases). Trimming removed 3 bases from V and 1 base from J, with 12 bases in between. This CDR3 contains 15 residues. The V gene's germline CDR1 is SEHNR and CDR2 FQNEAQ (reference sequence). The CDR3 nucleotides read TGTGCCAGCAGCTTGGCAGGGGCGGAGAACACTGAAGCTTTCTTT. Protein: CASSLAGAENTEAFF.

This clonotype was seen many times. V usage is TRBV6-1 and J usage is TRBJ2-7; 7 nucleotides align to TRBD2. This CDR3 contains 16 residues. Trimming at V came to 2 bases and at J to 3 bases, leaving 10 bases not matched to a gene. Germline CDR1 MNHNS, CDR2 SASEGT. The CDR3 protein is CASSERSGTTSYEQYF. The CDR3 bases are TGTGCCAGCAGTGAAAGGAGCGGGACGACCAGCTACGAGCAGTACTTC.

Only a few counts were recorded for this clonotype. This sequence joins TRBV28 and TRBJ2-3; D possibly uses TRBD1 or TRBD2 (5 bases each). Trimming took 2 bases from V and 2 from J, leaving 17 bases between them. In germline, CDR1 is MDHEN, CDR2 SYDVKM. The CDR3 totals 17 residues. As DNA, the CDR3 is TGTGCCAGCAGTTTACGCTGGATAAGCGGACACACAGATACGCAGTATTTT. This translates into CASSLRWISGHTDTQYF.

The chain links TRBV5-1 to TRBJ2-7; 10 bases are shared with TRBD1. V shed 2 bases and J 3 bases; nucleotides not matched to a gene: 2. The germline V gene encodes CDR1 SGHRS and CDR2 YFSETQ. The CDR3 runs 14 residues. In DNA, the CDR3 is TGCGCCAGCAGCTTCGACAGGGGGCGCTACGAGCAGTACTTC. Translation gives CASSFDRGRYEQYF.

This clonotype was seen ten or more times. This chain connects TRBV12-3 or TRBV12-4 to TRBJ2-7; D not resolved. V lost 5 bases, J lost 5 bases, and 16 bases lay in between. The CDR3 loop spans 14 amino acids. The CDR3, as DNA: TGTGCCAGCAGTATTTCGGGCAGAAGTAACGAGCAGTACTTC. Encoded protein: CASSISGRSNEQYF.

This clonotype was picked up a small number of times. This chain links TRBV18 with TRBJ2-3; D is unclear. This CDR3 is built from 15 residues. The V gene's germline CDR1 is KGHSH and CDR2 LQKENI. V lost 3 bases to trimming and J lost 5 bases, with 15 bases between them. CDR3 sequence reads: CASSPGYGEGDTQYF. The DNA of the CDR3 is TGTGCCAGCTCACCCGGGTATGGTGAAGGAGATACGCAGTATTTT. Complete variable domain (other parts from reference TRBV18 and TRBJ2-3): NAGVMQNPRHLVRRRGQEARLRCSPMKGHSHVYWYRQLPEEGLKFMVYLQKENIIDESGMPKERFSAEFPKEGPSILRIQQVVRGDSAAYFCASSPGYGEGDTQYFGPGTRLTVL.

This clonotype was recorded a few times. This chain joins TRBV15 and TRBJ1-2; 7 nucleotides match TRBD1. V shed 3 bases and J 8 bases; nucleotides not matched to a gene: 9. Germline V gene data show CDR1 as LNHNV and CDR2 as YYDKDF (reference sequence). CDR3 length equals 14 residues. The CDR3 loop reads CATSRTGQTGGYTF. The CDR3 coding sequence is TGTGCCACCAGCAGGACAGGGCAAACAGGGGGCTACACCTTC. Using reference TRBV15 and TRBJ1-2 for the parts outside the CDR3, the full variable domain is DAMVIQNPRYQVTQFGKPVTLSCSQTLNHNVMYWYQQKSSQAPKLLFHYYDKDFNNEADTPDNFQSRRPNTSFCFLDIRSPGLGDTAMYLCATSRTGQTGGYTFGSGTRLTVV.

This clonotype has at least ten counts. The rearrangement uses TRBV11-2 and TRBJ2-7; 11 positions match TRBD2. Germline V gene lookup returns CDR1 SGHAT and CDR2 FQNNGV. The J segment lost 5 bases and the V segment lost 2 bases, leaving 5 bases of the junction unmatched. CDR3 size: 15 residues. CDR3 nucleotides: TGTGCCAGCAGCTTAAATGCACTAGCGGGAGACGAGCAGTACTTC. It yields the protein CASSLNALAGDEQYF.

This clonotype was seen a handful of times. The chain combines TRBV20-1 with TRBJ2-1, with 7 positions matching TRBD1. This CDR3 spans 17 amino acids. In germline, CDR1 is DFQATT, CDR2 SNEGSKA (reference sequence). V lost 1 base to trimming and J lost 1 base; unmatched junction nucleotides: 10. Written as DNA, the CDR3 is TGCAGTGCTAGAGCGAGGGACCAGGGGGAATCCTACAATGAGCAGTTCTTC. Its translation: CSARARDQGESYNEQFF.